The 22 T cell receptor beta chains below all came from one sample that was sequenced in a study of cytomegalovirus exposure and HLA in healthy donors (dated 2017 in TCRdb). Library creation used the immunoSEQ multiplex PCR assay. The multiplex PCR relied on a mix of 60 forward primers for TCR Vbeta segments and 13 reverse primers for TCR Jbeta segments. This immuneACCESS table, as held by TCRdb, lists in-frame sequences with V and J called but not all clones. Of the missing ones, under half trace to an unresolved V gene in checked studies; the others have no known cause. This sample comprises fewer than 200,000 clones, around 80% of them detected only once. Under 0.75% of the sample belongs to the ten largest clones. Material: PBMCs. These receptors came from a woman between 40 and 55 years old in good health and CMV-seronegative.

The chain carries TRBV11-3 and TRBJ2-3; TRBD2 is a possible D gene (6 bases). This CDR3 spans 15 amino acids. The V end was cut by 4 bases, the J end by 3 bases, with 14 bases between. CDR1 and CDR2 (germline): SGHNT, YENEEA. The chain's CDR3 is CASSSGTGGTDTQYF. The CDR3 DNA sequence: TGTGCCAGCAGCTCCGGGACTGGGGGTACAGATACGCAGTATTTT.

The chain links TRBV7-2 to TRBJ2-3; 8 bases are shared with TRBD2. This CDR3 is built from 15 residues. The V segment lost 4 bases and the J segment 1 base; nucleotides outside the gene matches: 4. Germline V gene data show CDR1 as SGHTA and CDR2 as FQGNSA. The chain's CDR3 is CASSSRAGGTDTQYF. CDR3 coding DNA: TGTGCCAGCAGCTCTCGAGCGGGGGGCACAGATACGCAGTATTTT.

This clone appeared a single time. The chain carries TRBV7-9 and TRBJ1-2, with a tentative D call TRBD1 (6 bases). Trimming took off 3 bases at V and 4 bases at J, with 12 bases between the two ends. This CDR3 region has 14 residues. Per germline, CDR1 SEHNR and CDR2 FQNEAQ (reference sequence). The CDR3 region is CASSFPGDPYGYTF. The CDR3 bases are TGTGCCAGCAGCTTCCCAGGGGATCCCTATGGCTACACCTTC.

Remarks on this clone: The junction and the germline gene differ at one end; a read error may be behind it. The CDR3 here is CSSSPMGAGVYNEQFF. Written as DNA, the CDR3 is TGTTCCAGCAGCCCGATGGGTGCAGGGGTGTACAATGAGCAGTTCTTC. The chain employs TRBV7-9 and TRBJ2-1; TRBD1 might be the D (6 bases). The CDR3 contains 16 residues. Germline assignment: CDR1 SEHNR and CDR2 FQNEAQ (reference sequence).

The V and J genes are TRBV13 and TRBJ2-7; 8 bases match TRBD2. V was clipped by 4 bases and J by 3 bases; unmatched bases: 14. Per the germline V gene, CDR1 is PRHDT and CDR2 is FYEKMQ (reference sequence). This CDR3 region has 17 residues. The CDR3 coding sequence is TGTGCCAGCAGCTCTCGGGTAGCGGGGCCTTTGAGCTACGAGCAGTACTTC. Protein sequence: CASSSRVAGPLSYEQYF. Full variable domain (rest looked up from reference TRBV13 and TRBJ2-7): AAGVIQSPRHLIKEKRETATLKCYPIPRHDTVYWYQQGPGQDPQFLISFYEKMQSDKGSIPDRFSAQQFSDYHSELNMSSLELGDSALYFCASSSRVAGPLSYEQYFGPGTRLTVT.

This sequence joins TRBV5-5 and TRBJ2-5; perhaps TRBD2 as D (5 bases). The germline CDR1 and CDR2 sequences are SGHKS and YYEKEE (reference sequence). Trimming removed 3 bases at V and 5 bases at J, with 11 bases between. CDR3 length equals 13 residues. CDR3 amino acids: CASSSQTTETQYF. The DNA of the CDR3 is TGTGCCAGCAGCTCGCAGACTACCGAGACCCAGTACTTC.

The V call is TRBV2, the J call TRBJ2-3, with TRBD2 matching 11 bases. The junction had 5 bases not matched to a gene; V was cut back by 6 bases and J by 0 bases. This CDR3 contains 16 residues. Germline CDR1 is SNHLY and CDR2 is FYNNEI. CDR3 coding DNA: TGTGCCAGCAGACAAACTAGCGGGGGTAGCACAGATACGCAGTATTTT. Protein sequence: CASRQTSGGSTDTQYF.

The CDR3 protein is CASSTRDGHYGYTF. The CDR3 DNA reads as TGTGCCAGCAGTACGCGGGACGGCCACTATGGCTACACCTTC. The V gene is TRBV25-1, the J gene TRBJ1-2, with D possibly matching TRBD1 (5 bases). CDR1 is MGHDK and CDR2 is SYGVNS in the germline V gene. This CDR3 contains 14 residues. V dropped 5 bases and J dropped 3 bases, with 13 bases sitting between them.

The chain combines TRBV5-1 with TRBJ2-1; TRBD1 aligns across 10 bases. This CDR3 has 17 amino acids. The J segment lost 6 bases and the V segment lost 2 bases, leaving 11 bases of the junction unmatched. Germline V CDR1 and CDR2: SGHRS, YFSETQ. The CDR3 bases are TGCGCCAGCAGCTTAGGTACGGGACAGGGGACCCCCAATGAGCAGTTCTTC. It encodes CASSLGTGQGTPNEQFF.

V is TRBV7-2 and J is TRBJ2-7, with D possibly TRBD2 on 5 matching bases. Germline V CDR1 and CDR2: SGHTA, FQGNSA. CDR3 length: 14 residues. V lost 2 bases to trimming and J lost 3 bases, with 11 bases between them. This chain's CDR3 is CASSLLLANYEQYF. The CDR3 DNA is TGTGCCAGCAGCTTATTGCTAGCCAACTACGAGCAGTACTTC.

This sequence joins TRBV5-6 and TRBJ2-2; 15 bases match TRBD2. Losses at the gene ends were 6 bases for V and 6 bases for J; bases not matched to a gene: 3. CDR3 size: 15 residues. CDR1 and CDR2 from the germline V gene are SGHDT and YYEEEE. The CDR3 reads CASIGLAGGPGELFF. The CDR3 DNA reads TGTGCCAGCATTGGACTAGCGGGAGGGCCCGGGGAGCTGTTTTTT. Full variable domain (missing parts from reference TRBV5-6 and TRBJ2-2): DAGVTQSPTHLIKTRGQQVTLRCSPKSGHDTVSWYQQALGQGPQFIFQYYEEEERQRGNFPDRFSGHQFPNYSSELNVNALLLGDSALYLCASIGLAGGPGELFFGEGSRLTVL.

CDR3 in DNA: TGTGCCAGCTCACCACAACGGGACAGGGGCTACGAGCAGTACTTC. Its translation: CASSPQRDRGYEQYF. This chain links TRBV18 with TRBJ2-7; TRBD1 matches 10 bases. V trimming: 1 base; J trimming: 3 bases; junction bases outside the gene matches: 3. CDR1 is KGHSH and CDR2 is LQKENI in the germline V gene. There are 15 residues in the CDR3.

This clone has only one observation. The chain joins TRBV19 to TRBJ2-7; perhaps TRBD1 as D (8 bases). The CDR3 length is 15 residues. Trimming removed 6 bases at V and 2 bases at J, with 17 bases between. CDR1 LNHDA and CDR2 SQIVND come from the germline V gene (reference sequence). The DNA for the CDR3 is TGTGCCAGTAGGATCGGGGGGACAGGTCCCTACGAGCAGTACTTC. Its protein is CASRIGGTGPYEQYF.

The chain joins TRBV6-6 to TRBJ2-1, with 10 nucleotides matching TRBD1. The CDR3 sequence is 14 residues long. V gave up 4 bases and J gave up 6 bases; unmatched junction bases: 3. In germline, CDR1 is MNHNY, CDR2 SVGAGI (reference sequence). The CDR3 bases are TGTGCCAGCAGTTTGGGACAGGGGAGCAATGAGCAGTTCTTC. Translated: CASSLGQGSNEQFF.

The sample holds a few counts of this clone. V and J are TRBV7-8 and TRBJ1-1, with D unclear. V dropped 5 bases and J dropped 0 bases, with 7 bases sitting between them. Germline loops: CDR1 SGHVS, CDR2 FQNEAQ. CDR3 length: 13 amino acids. This chain's CDR3 is CASSGDLNTEAFF. CDR3 bases: TGTGCCAGCAGCGGAGACTTGAACACTGAAGCTTTCTTT. Full variable domain (missing parts from reference TRBV7-8 and TRBJ1-1): GAGVSQSPRYKVAKRGQDVALRCDPISGHVSLFWYQQALGQGPEFLTYFQNEAQLDKSGLPSDRFFAERPEGSVSTLKIQRTQQEDSAVYLCASSGDLNTEAFFGQGTRLTVV.

This clone was recorded once. This chain joins TRBV7-8 and TRBJ2-7, with TRBD2 identical over 12 bases. The CDR3 sequence is 17 residues long. Germline CDR1 SGHVS, CDR2 FQNEAQ. Losses at the gene ends were 3 bases for V and 1 base for J; bases not matched to a gene: 7. The CDR3 spells CASSFASGTSGSYEQYF. The CDR3 DNA follows: TGTGCCAGCAGCTTTGCGAGCGGGACTAGCGGGTCCTACGAGCAGTACTTC.

J is TRBJ1-3 and V is TRBV6-5; the D is unclear. The V end was cut by 5 bases, the J end by 1 base, with 9 bases between. Germline V gene data show CDR1 as MNHEY and CDR2 as SVGAGI. The CDR3 consists of 14 residues. This CDR3 is CASSPGGSGNTIYF. DNA for the CDR3: TGTGCCAGCAGTCCCGGCGGGTCTGGAAACACCATATATTTT.

This clone occurred a few times. The chain is built from TRBV4-1 and TRBJ1-1; TRBD1 is a possible D gene (5 bases). The V gene lost 7 bases and the J gene lost 0 bases, with 9 bases spanning the gap. CDR1 and CDR2 from the germline V gene are MGHRA and YSYEKL. The CDR3 spans 13 residues. The CDR3 loop is CASTAGLNTEAFF. CDR3 bases: TGCGCCAGCACGGCAGGGTTGAACACTGAAGCTTTCTTT.

This clone was observed a few times. This chain joins TRBV30 and TRBJ1-1; the match to TRBD1 covers 9 bases. The trim removed 6 bases at V and 2 bases at J, leaving 4 bases unmatched. CDR1 is GTSNPN, CDR2 SVGIG, per germline (reference sequence). This CDR3 has 13 amino acids. The CDR3 sequence: CACLGQGNTEAFF. The DNA of the CDR3 is TGTGCCTGCCTGGGACAGGGTAACACTGAAGCTTTCTTT.

This chain connects TRBV5-1 to TRBJ2-3; 10 bases are a match to TRBD2. J was trimmed by 4 bases and V by 1 base; bases with no gene match: 3. There are 15 residues in the CDR3. The germline V gene encodes CDR1 SGHRS and CDR2 YFSETQ. The DNA for the CDR3 is TGCGCCAGCAGCTTGCTAGCGGGAGACGCAGATACGCAGTATTTT. This codes for CASSLLAGDADTQYF. Looking up the rest from reference TRBV5-1 and TRBJ2-3 gives the full variable domain: KAGVTQTPRYLIKTRGQQVTLSCSPISGHRSVSWYQQTPGQGLQFLFEYFSETQRNKGNFPGRFSGRQFSNSRSEMNVSTLELGDSALYLCASSLLAGDADTQYFGPGTRLTVL.

The CDR3 nucleotides read TGTGCCAGCAGTTACCCACAGGACCGGGCATACTTC. Protein sequence: CASSYPQDRAYF. This chain uses TRBV6-6 with TRBJ2-5; D might be TRBD1 (5 bases). V lost 2 bases and J 14 bases, leaving 15 bases between the germline ends. The CDR3 is 12 residues long. Germline CDR1 MNHNY, CDR2 SVGAGI (reference sequence).

J is TRBJ2-6 and V is TRBV7-9; 7 bases line up with TRBD1. The V gene's germline CDR1 is SEHNR and CDR2 FQNEAQ (reference sequence). CDR3 length: 18 amino acids. V dropped 4 bases and J dropped 0; count of bases not matched to a gene: 9. Written as DNA, the CDR3 is TGTGCCAGCAGCTCCGAAGTAGGGGGCCACTCTGGGGCCAACGTCCTGACTTTC. It encodes CASSSEVGGHSGANVLTF.